Listed below are T cell receptor beta chains from one sample, sequenced in a study of OX40 agonist ivuxolimab in advanced cancers. Profiled with immunoSEQ multiplex PCR; TCRdb holds only in-frame clones, not every one. Counted here are under 60,000 clones, 80% to 90% occurring once; the ten biggest clones make up 5% to 5.5%. This material consisted of CD4+ or CD8+ T cells sorted from blood, taken in a trial of the OX40 agonist ivuxolimab. The receptors shown here come from an adult with an advanced solid tumor such as melanoma, head and neck, liver or kidney cancer. Both conserved end residues are part of each CDR3. The order of the fields is J gene, clone size, CDR3 length, V gene, D gene, CDR3 DNA, CDR3 protein. The D gene is left open where the match is weak. Size tells how often a clone was seen (once, few, many) or the class of an expanded clone, and some rows leave it out.

>TRBJ2-2|.|15|TRBV18|.
TGTGCCAGCTCACCATATGGTCAGAACACCGGGGAGCTGTTTTTT
CASSPYGQNTGELFF
>TRBJ2-1|.|12|TRBV9|.
TGTGCCAGCAGCGGGGATGGTCCTGAGCAGTTCTTC
CASSGDGPEQFF
>TRBJ2-7|.|14|TRBV6-1|.
TGTGCCAGCAGTGAGTATGGGCTTACCTACGAGCAGTACTTC
CASSEYGLTYEQYF
>TRBJ2-3|.|12|TRBV7-3|.
TGTGCCAGCACCGACGTTTGGGGTACGCAGTATTTT
CASTDVWGTQYF
>TRBJ2-1|.|15|TRBV7-3|.
TGTGCCAGCAGCTCTTCCGGGGCCATACACGATGAGCAGTTCTTC
CASSSSGAIHDEQFF
>TRBJ1-1|.|14|TRBV18|.
TGTGCCAGCTCACCGGAGTGGGTGAACACTGAAGCTTTCTTT
CASSPEWVNTEAFF
>TRBJ2-5|.|17|TRBV19|TRBD2
TGTGCCAGTCAGGATTTGACTAGCGGGAGACGCCAAGAGACCCAGTACTTC
CASQDLTSGRRQETQYF
>TRBJ2-2|.|14|TRBV27|.
TGTGCCAGCAGTCCGACTATTAACACCGGGGAGCTGTTTTTT
CASSPTINTGELFF
>TRBJ1-2|.|15|TRBV6-4|TRBD1
TGTGCCAGCAGTGACACGGACAGGGGGAGAAGTGGCTACACCTTC
CASSDTDRGRSGYTF
>TRBJ1-5|.|14|TRBV15|.
TGTGCCACCAGCAGAGGACATTCCAATCAGCCCCAGCATTTT
CATSRGHSNQPQHF
>TRBJ1-1|few|14|TRBV7-3|.
TGTGCCAGCAGTCTCAAACCGGGGGGAACTGAAGCTTTCTTT
CASSLKPGGTEAFF
>TRBJ2-7|.|16|TRBV19|.
TGTGCCAGTAGTATGGGAGGACAGGACGGCTCCTACGAGCAGTACTTC
CASSMGGQDGSYEQYF